This passage covers 23 T cell receptor beta chains from one sample sequenced in a study of blood T cell repertoires in COVID-19. Using immunoSEQ multiplex PCR, the repertoire was profiled, and TCRdb retains in-frame clones only, with some absent. Among tens of thousands of clones listed, approximately 90% were seen once. What was sequenced was peripheral blood. These receptors originate from a woman aged 80 or over with acute or convalescent COVID-19.

The chain is built from TRBV19 and TRBJ2-1; the D is unclear. This CDR3 is 15 amino acids long. The germline V and J ends were trimmed by 5 bases and 0 bases, with 11 bases remaining between them. The V gene's germline CDR1 is LNHDA and CDR2 SQIVND (reference sequence). The CDR3 region has the DNA TGTGCCAGTAGTCCGTGGAGAAGCTCCTACAATGAGCAGTTCTTC. It is translated as CASSPWRSSYNEQFF.

The chain carries TRBV5-1 and TRBJ2-7; D might be TRBD1 (5 bases). The CDR3 spans 14 residues. V gave up 1 base and J gave up 3 bases, with 11 bases separating them. CDR1 and CDR2 from the germline V gene are SGHRS and YFSETQ. The CDR3 nucleotides read TGCGCCAGCAGCTTGCGGCAGGGCTACTACGAGCAGTACTTC. Protein product: CASSLRQGYYEQYF.

The chain carries TRBV30 and TRBJ1-2, with D perhaps matching TRBD1 (5 bases). Germline V gene lookup returns CDR1 GTSNPN and CDR2 SVGIG (reference sequence). The V and J ends lost 2 bases and 0 bases respectively, with 13 bases between them. This CDR3 is built from 15 residues. The CDR3 DNA follows: TGTGCCTGGAGTACCCCTGGGGGGTCTAACTATGGCTACACCTTC. It is translated as CAWSTPGGSNYGYTF.

J is TRBJ1-2 and V is TRBV19; a weak D match, TRBD1 (6 bases). Trimming stripped 7 bases from V and 0 bases from J, with 12 bases between. The CDR3 extends over 14 amino acids. Germline V gene sequence: CDR1 LNHDA, CDR2 SQIVND (reference sequence). The CDR3: CASIPQGANYGYTF. CDR3 in DNA: TGTGCCAGTATCCCACAGGGAGCTAACTATGGCTACACCTTC.

The rearrangement joins TRBV6-5 to TRBJ1-1; a possible D gene is TRBD1 (5 bases). CDR1 and CDR2 (germline): MNHEY, SVGAGI. The CDR3 has 13 amino acids. V lost 7 bases and J lost 2, with 11 bases in between. The DNA of the CDR3 is TGTGCCAGCAAGGGGTCTCCCAACACTGAAGCTTTCTTT. It encodes CASKGSPNTEAFF.

This clone was counted once. The chain carries TRBV3-1 (or the pseudogene TRBV3-2) and TRBJ1-2; no definite D call. Trimming shortened V by 1 base and J by 4 bases, and 10 bases separated the two germline ends. Germline lookup yields CDR1 LGHDT and CDR2 YNNKEL (reference sequence). This CDR3 is 14 amino acids long. The CDR3 sequence is CASSQVAGTYGYTF. The CDR3 nucleotides read TGTGCCAGCAGCCAAGTGGCAGGAACCTATGGCTACACCTTC.

The genes are TRBV3-1 (or the pseudogene TRBV3-2) and TRBJ1-1, with D unresolved. V was cut by 0 bases and J by 4 bases, with 18 bases left in between. The CDR3 is 17 amino acids. CDR1 LGHDT and CDR2 YNNKEL come from the germline V gene (reference sequence). The CDR3 nucleotides are TGTGCCAGCAGCCAAGAAATCGGGAACCCAAGAGGCACTGAAGCTTTCTTT. Its translation: CASSQEIGNPRGTEAFF.

The sample holds one count of this clone. V gene TRBV7-2 combines with J gene TRBJ1-1; D is unresolved. This CDR3 has 16 residues. The ends were cut back, 5 bases at V and 0 bases at J, with 16 bases in the middle. Per the germline V gene, CDR1 is SGHTA and CDR2 is FQGNSA. DNA of the CDR3: TGTGCCAGCAGCCCTCACGGCGGAGCGGTGAACACTGAAGCTTTCTTT. Amino acid sequence: CASSPHGGAVNTEAFF.

The chain carries TRBV15 and TRBJ1-5; D gene unclear. CDR3 length: 15 amino acids. Deletions cut 0 bases from V and 6 bases from J, with 12 bases between. CDR1 and CDR2 (germline): LNHNV, YYDKDF (reference sequence). The CDR3 sequence is CATSRDVAGVQPQHF. The CDR3 nucleotides read TGTGCCACCAGCAGAGATGTGGCCGGGGTTCAGCCCCAGCATTTT.

This clone was recorded once. The V and J genes are TRBV19 and TRBJ1-1; D is unresolved. V gave up 4 bases and J gave up 2 bases, with 5 bases separating them. In germline, CDR1 is LNHDA, CDR2 SQIVND (reference sequence). This CDR3 is built from 12 residues. CDR3 bases: TGTGCCAGTAGTAACATAAACACTGAAGCTTTCTTT. Translation: CASSNINTEAFF.

The chain carries TRBV4-3 and TRBJ2-1, with 10 positions matching TRBD2. This CDR3 contains 18 residues. J gave up 0 bases and V 0 bases, and 5 bases lay outside the gene matches. Germline V gene sequence: CDR1 LGHNA, CDR2 YSLEER. Here the CDR3 DNA reads TGCGCCAGCAGCCAAGATCGGTCTAGCGGGGGCTCCTACAATGAGCAGTTCTTC. Protein product: CASSQDRSSGGSYNEQFF.

The CDR3: CASSLKGQNTEAFF. CDR3 nucleotides: TGTGCCAGCAGCCTTAAGGGACAGAACACTGAAGCTTTCTTT. The rearrangement uses TRBV3-1 (or the pseudogene TRBV3-2) and TRBJ1-1, with TRBD1 as a possible D gene (6 bases). The CDR3 extends over 14 amino acids. CDR1 and CDR2 from the germline V gene are LGHDT and YNNKEL (reference sequence). Trimming stripped 4 bases from V and 1 base from J, with 10 bases between.

The chain joins TRBV5-1 to TRBJ2-7; 9 bases align to TRBD1. In germline, CDR1 is SGHRS, CDR2 YFSETQ. Trimming at V came to 5 bases and at J to 3 bases, leaving 6 bases not matched to a gene. The CDR3 length is 14 residues. CDR3 residues: CASSRDRDFYEQYF. CDR3 DNA sequence: TGCGCCAGCAGTCGGGACAGGGACTTCTACGAGCAGTACTTC.

The J gene is TRBJ2-7, the V gene TRBV7-9; TRBD1 aligns across 7 bases. J lost 3 bases, V lost 5 bases, and 1 base had no gene match. The CDR3 is 12 residues long. The germline V gene encodes CDR1 SEHNR and CDR2 FQNEAQ (reference sequence). The CDR3 protein is CASSPGGYEQYF. DNA of the CDR3: TGTGCCAGCAGCCCAGGGGGCTACGAGCAGTACTTC.

The chain has TRBV18 and TRBJ1-2; 9 nucleotides align to TRBD1. Germline CDR1 reads KGHSH; CDR2 reads LQKENI. This CDR3 has 15 residues. V shed 0 bases, J shed 2 bases, and the junction held 1 base outside the gene matches. The CDR3 nucleotides read TGTGCCAGCTCACCACCTACAGGGGGCAACTATGGCTACACCTTC. Residues: CASSPPTGGNYGYTF.

The chain uses TRBV5-6 and TRBJ1-2, with 7 bases that match TRBD1. Germline V gives CDR1 SGHDT, CDR2 YYEEEE. This CDR3 is 15 amino acids long. Trimming cost V 4 bases and J 0 bases; bases outside gene matches: 6. The DNA for the CDR3 is TGTGCCAGCAGCACGAGGGACAGTCCTAACTATGGCTACACCTTC. Translating gives CASSTRDSPNYGYTF. Full variable domain (outside the CDR3, taken from reference TRBV5-6 and TRBJ1-2): DAGVTQSPTHLIKTRGQQVTLRCSPKSGHDTVSWYQQALGQGPQFIFQYYEEEERQRGNFPDRFSGHQFPNYSSELNVNALLLGDSALYLCASSTRDSPNYGYTFGSGTRLTVV.

V usage is TRBV30 and J usage is TRBJ2-1; 8 bases map to TRBD2. The CDR3 is 15 amino acids. V lost 1 base, J lost 3 bases, and 5 bases stayed unmatched. Germline V gene data show CDR1 as GTSNPN and CDR2 as SVGIG (reference sequence). In DNA, the CDR3 is TGTGCCTGGAGTGGGGCTAGCGGGTACTACAATGAGCAGTTCTTC. Translating gives CAWSGASGYYNEQFF.

The chain joins TRBV5-6 to TRBJ1-5; D uncertain. CDR3 length: 17 amino acids. Germline-derived CDR1 and CDR2 are SGHDT and YYEEEE. Between the trimmed V and J ends, which lost 3 bases and 0 bases, there was a span of 16 bases. CDR3 bases: TGTGCCAGCAGCTCGTGGTTTAGCCGGTATAGCAATCAGCCCCAGCATTTT. Amino acids: CASSSWFSRYSNQPQHF.

This chain joins TRBV6-2 or TRBV6-3 and TRBJ1-2; TRBD1 matches at 10 bases. CDR1 MNHEY and CDR2 SVGEGT come from the germline V gene. The CDR3 runs to 13 residues. V was pared by 4 bases and J by 7 bases, with 3 bases of the junction left unmatched. The CDR3 DNA reads TGTGCCAGCAGTTTGGGACAGGGGACTGGCTACACCTTC. This gives the protein CASSLGQGTGYTF.

The chain links TRBV18 to TRBJ1-6; 7 nucleotides agree with TRBD1. V gave up 2 bases and J gave up 10 bases; unmatched junction bases: 11. The CDR3 spans 16 residues. The germline gives CDR1 KGHSH, CDR2 LQKENI. The CDR3 coding sequence is TGTGCCAGCTCACCAGTTCGGGACAGATCGGGCTCACCCCTCCACTTT. It encodes CASSPVRDRSGSPLHF. The full variable domain, in which reference TRBV18 and TRBJ1-6 provide the parts outside the CDR3, is NAGVMQNPRHLVRRRGQEARLRCSPMKGHSHVYWYRQLPEEGLKFMVYLQKENIIDESGMPKERFSAEFPKEGPSILRIQQVVRGDSAAYFCASSPVRDRSGSPLHFGNGTRLTVT.

The chain joins TRBV7-9 to TRBJ1-1; D not certain. Germline lookup yields CDR1 SEHNR and CDR2 FQNEAQ (reference sequence). Trimming removed 5 bases from V and 14 bases from J, with 15 bases in between. CDR3 length: 11 amino acids. The CDR3 protein is CASSPTRKVFF. DNA for the CDR3: TGTGCCAGCAGCCCGACAAGGAAGGTGTTCTTT.

This clone was detected once. V is TRBV4-1 and J is TRBJ2-7; TRBD1 might be the D (6 bases). The CDR3 loop spans 14 amino acids. The V end lost 7 bases, the J end lost 2 bases, and 15 bases lay between the germline ends. The germline V gene encodes CDR1 MGHRA and CDR2 YSYEKL. The CDR3 is CASIPGAIPYEQYF. The CDR3 region has the DNA TGCGCCAGCATACCAGGGGCCATCCCCTACGAGCAGTACTTC.

V is TRBV2 and J is TRBJ1-1, with D unclear. This CDR3 comprises 12 residues. Trimming left V 7 bases short and J 11 bases short, with 17 bases between. The germline V gene has CDR1 SNHLY and CDR2 FYNNEI. Here the CDR3 reads CASTGGSPRAFF. DNA for the CDR3: TGTGCCAGCACCGGCGGGTCCCCGCGGGCTTTCTTT.